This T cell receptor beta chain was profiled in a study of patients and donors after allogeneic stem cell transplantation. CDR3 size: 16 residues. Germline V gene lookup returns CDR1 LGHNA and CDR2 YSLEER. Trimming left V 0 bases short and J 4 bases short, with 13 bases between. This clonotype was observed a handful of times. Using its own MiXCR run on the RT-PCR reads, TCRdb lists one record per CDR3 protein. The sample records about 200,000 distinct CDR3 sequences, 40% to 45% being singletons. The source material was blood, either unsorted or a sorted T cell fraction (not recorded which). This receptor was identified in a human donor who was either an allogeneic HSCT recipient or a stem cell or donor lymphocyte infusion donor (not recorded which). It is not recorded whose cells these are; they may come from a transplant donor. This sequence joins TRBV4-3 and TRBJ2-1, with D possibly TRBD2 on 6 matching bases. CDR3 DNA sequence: TGCGCCAGCAGCCAAGATGGACTAAACTTATACAATGAGCAGTTCTTC. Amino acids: CASSQDGLNLYNEQFF.